This is a list of T cell receptor beta chains from one sample in a study of blood T cell repertoires in COVID-19. Profiled with immunoSEQ multiplex PCR; TCRdb holds only in-frame clones, not every one. The data hold hundreds of thousands of clones, with 86% observed a single time. The sample was PBMCs or T cells enriched from blood (not recorded which). These receptors originate from a woman aged 50 to 60 in a cohort exposed to, infected with or recovered from COVID-19 (not recorded which). Each CDR3 is given with its conserved first and last residue. D genes are given only for firm matches. For some rows the clone size is stated as once, few or many, or as a class when expanded; others skip it.

size | D | J | V | DNA | CDR3
NA | NA | TRBJ1-3 | TRBV6-6 | TGTGCCAGCAGTTGGCGGGACGAAGGTGACACCATATATTTT | CASSWRDEGDTIYF
few | TRBD2 | TRBJ2-5 | TRBV7-9 | TGTGCCAGCAGCCCACCAAAGGCGGGGGGCGGTGAGACCCAGTACTTC | CASSPPKAGGGETQYF
NA | NA | TRBJ1-3 | TRBV30 | TGTGCCTGGAGTGGAGTTAGGAGTCGGGGAAACACCATATATTTT | CAWSGVRSRGNTIYF
NA | NA | TRBJ2-3 | TRBV7-9 | TGTGCCAGCAGCCTTCTGGGGGGGCCTGGGGATACGCAGTATTTT | CASSLLGGPGDTQYF
NA | TRBD1 | TRBJ1-4 | TRBV9 | TGTGCCAGCAGCGTGGCGGGGACAGTAAATGAAAAACTGTTTTTT | CASSVAGTVNEKLFF
NA | NA | TRBJ1-1 | TRBV4-3 | TGCGCCAGCAGCCAAGATCCAAAAGGATTCAGGGTCCTGAACACTGAAGCTTTCTTT | CASSQDPKGFRVLNTEAFF
once | TRBD1 | TRBJ2-1 | TRBV15 | TGTGCCACCAGCAGGGACGCCGGGACAGGGCATTATGAGCAGTTCTTC | CATSRDAGTGHYEQFF
NA | TRBD2 | TRBJ2-3 | TRBV7-2 | TGTGCCAGCAGCTTAGCGGGGAGGGGACCCTGGGAGAGCACAGATACGCAGTATTTT | CASSLAGRGPWESTDTQYF
NA | NA | TRBJ1-5 | TRBV27 | TGTGCCAGCAGTCCGGGACAAGGGAATCAGCCCCAGCATTTT | CASSPGQGNQPQHF
NA | TRBD2 | TRBJ2-3 | TRBV5-1 | TGCGCCAGCAGCCCTTGGACTAGCGGCACAGATACGCAGTATTTT | CASSPWTSGTDTQYF
once | TRBD2 | TRBJ2-1 | TRBV5-1 | TGCGCCAGCAGCCCTACTAGCGGGGGTAGTGAGCAGTTCTTC | CASSPTSGGSEQFF
few | NA | TRBJ1-5 | TRBV19 | TGTGCCAGTAGTGTGGGCCGCAATCAGCCCCAGCATTTT | CASSVGRNQPQHF
NA | NA | TRBJ2-7 | TRBV12-3/TRBV12-4 | TGTGCCAGCAGCCGGACAGCCTACGAGCAGTACTTC | CASSRTAYEQYF
NA | NA | TRBJ1-3 | TRBV28 | TGTGCCAGCAGCCCCCCGGGGATGGACTCTGGAAACACCATATATTTT | CASSPPGMDSGNTIYF
NA | NA | TRBJ1-5 | TRBV19 | TGTGCCAGTAGCCCCCTAGCCCTTAGCAATCAGCCCCAGCATTTT | CASSPLALSNQPQHF
NA | NA | TRBJ2-5 | TRBV15 | TGTGCCACCAGCAGGGGACTGGCGGGGCTAGAGACCCAGTACTTC | CATSRGLAGLETQYF
NA | TRBD1 | TRBJ2-7 | TRBV7-2 | TGTGCCAGCAGCCCAACAGGGGTCGGAGCCTACGAGCAGTACTTC | CASSPTGVGAYEQYF
NA | NA | TRBJ1-5 | TRBV4-3 | TGCGCCAGCAGCCAAGATTATCGGGGAGGGGGTTTAGGAGAGCCCCAGCATTTT | CASSQDYRGGGLGEPQHF
NA | NA | TRBJ2-5 | TRBV5-1 | TGCGCCAGCAGCTTGAACAGGAGACAAGAGACCCAGTACTTC | CASSLNRRQETQYF
once | TRBD1 | TRBJ2-3 | TRBV5-4 | TGTGCCAGCAGCTTGGCCGGGACAGTCACAGATACGCAGTATTTT | CASSLAGTVTDTQYF
NA | NA | TRBJ2-7 | TRBV10-3 | TGTGCCATCACGGGGGGCCGGTCTGAGGAGCAGTACTTC | CAITGGRSEEQYF
NA | NA | TRBJ2-1 | TRBV7-2 | TGTGCCAGCAGCTTATTCGGGTACAATGAGCAGTTCTTC | CASSLFGYNEQFF
NA | TRBD2 | TRBJ2-7 | TRBV5-1 | TGCGCCAGCAGCTTCACTAGCGGGTTATCCTACGAGCAGTACTTC | CASSFTSGLSYEQYF
NA | TRBD1 | TRBJ1-2 | TRBV18 | TGTGCCAGCTCACCAGTGACAGGGGGCAACTATGGCTACACCTTC | CASSPVTGGNYGYTF
NA | NA | TRBJ1-6 | TRBV27 | TGTGCCAGCAGATTCACTGACTGGGTATCACCCCTCCACTTT | CASRFTDWVSPLHF
once | TRBD2 | TRBJ2-1 | TRBV7-3 | TGTGCCAGCAGCTCGACTAGCGGGGGGGTGGATGAGCAGTTCTTC | CASSSTSGGVDEQFF
NA | TRBD1 | TRBJ1-3 | TRBV9 | TGTGCCAGCAGCGTAGGAGTGACAGGGGCTCTCTCTCACACCATATATTTT | CASSVGVTGALSHTIYF
NA | NA | TRBJ2-4 | TRBV7-2 | TGTGCCAGCAGCCCACAGTGGGTGGCCAAAAACATTCAGTACTTC | CASSPQWVAKNIQYF
NA | TRBD1 | TRBJ2-2 | TRBV30 | TGTGCCTGGAGTCCAGGGGGCAACACCGGGGAGCTGTTTTTT | CAWSPGGNTGELFF
few | NA | TRBJ1-3 | TRBV20-1 | TGCAGTGCTAGTTCCCAGGGTTACACCATATATTTT | CSASSQGYTIYF
once | TRBD2 | TRBJ2-1 | TRBV2 | TGTGCCAGCAGTTCTCTAGCGGGTAGCTCCTACAATGAGCAGTTCTTC | CASSSLAGSSYNEQFF
few | NA | TRBJ2-7 | TRBV27 | TGTGCCAGTAGGCGACAGCTCTCCTACGAGCAGTACTTC | CASRRQLSYEQYF
few | TRBD2 | TRBJ2-3 | TRBV5-8 | TGTGCCAGCAGCCTGAGCGGGGTTAGCACAGATACGCAGTATTTT | CASSLSGVSTDTQYF
few | NA | TRBJ1-2 | TRBV12-5 | TGTGCTAGTGGTTTGGTCCCCCCAGGCTATGGCTACACCTTC | CASGLVPPGYGYTF
NA | NA | TRBJ1-1 | TRBV5-4 | TGTGCCAGCAGCGTAGGGGAGAACACTGAAGCTTTCTTT | CASSVGENTEAFF
NA | TRBD2 | TRBJ2-5 | TRBV7-2 | TGTGCCAGCAGCTCCCGCAGCGGGGGGGCCTTGGGGACCCAGTACTTC | CASSSRSGGALGTQYF
NA | TRBD1 | TRBJ1-3 | TRBV27 | TGTGCCAGCAGGGAGGGACAGTCAGGAAACACCATATATTTT | CASREGQSGNTIYF
NA | NA | TRBJ2-7 | TRBV12-5 | TGTGCTAGTGGACAGACCTACGAGCAGTACTTC | CASGQTYEQYF
NA | TRBD1 | TRBJ2-2 | TRBV10-2 | TGCGCCAGCAGCACGGACAGGCAGAACACCGGGGAGCTGTTTTTT | CASSTDRQNTGELFF
NA | TRBD1 | TRBJ1-6 | TRBV28 | TGTGCCAGCAGTCGACAGGGCCGTTATAATTCACCCCTCCACTTT | CASSRQGRYNSPLHF
NA | TRBD1 | TRBJ2-7 | TRBV5-5 | TGTGCCAGCAGCTTGGTCCAGGGGGCAGTCTACGAGCAGTACTTC | CASSLVQGAVYEQYF
NA | TRBD2 | TRBJ2-1 | TRBV2 | TGTGCCAGCAACCCACTCGGGACTAGCGGTGAGCAGTTCTTC | CASNPLGTSGEQFF
NA | TRBD2 | TRBJ2-7 | TRBV28 | TGTGCCAGCACCCGCCGGACGGGACTAGCGGGGGGGCCTTCTTTCGAGCAGTACTTC | CASTRRTGLAGGPSFEQYF
NA | NA | TRBJ1-5 | TRBV12-3/TRBV12-4 | TGTGCCAGTAGGGGCATGGGGCAGCCCCAGCATTTT | CASRGMGQPQHF
NA | TRBD1 | TRBJ2-5 | TRBV14 | TGTGCCAGCAGCCGACGACAGGGGAGGGAGACCCAGTACTTC | CASSRRQGRETQYF
NA | NA | TRBJ2-3 | TRBV15 | TGTGCCACCAGCAATCAGGTCACAGATACGCAGTATTTT | CATSNQVTDTQYF
NA | NA | TRBJ2-7 | TRBV6-5 | TGTGCCAGCAGTCCTGGACTATTCCACGAGCAGTACTTC | CASSPGLFHEQYF
few | TRBD2 | TRBJ2-5 | TRBV12-3/TRBV12-4 | TGTGCCAGCGGGTGGGGGGGAGTAGAGACCCAGTACTTC | CASGWGGVETQYF
NA | NA | TRBJ1-2 | TRBV6-1 | TGTGCCAGCAGGAGCGGCGGCCGGGGATCCTATGGCTACACCTTC | CASRSGGRGSYGYTF
NA | NA | TRBJ1-5 | TRBV19 | TGTGCCAGTAGTATCTCCCGGTTCGGCAATCAGCCCCAGCATTTT | CASSISRFGNQPQHF
NA | NA | TRBJ1-5 | TRBV21-1 | TGTGCCAGCAGCAAAGCGCTTTGGTGGGAAACAGGGCGTGGCAATCAGCCCCAGCATTTT | CASSKALWWETGRGNQPQHF
NA | TRBD1 | TRBJ1-2 | TRBV4-2 | TGTGCCAGCAGCCCACAGGGGGCTGGGAATGGCTACACCTTC | CASSPQGAGNGYTF
few | NA | TRBJ1-1 | TRBV4-1 | TGCGCCAGCAGCCCGTGGGGGGGGAAGAACACTGAAGCTTTCTTT | CASSPWGGKNTEAFF
NA | NA | TRBJ1-1 | TRBV18 | TGTGCCAGCTCACCAGGCAGGTTAGAAGCTTTCTTT | CASSPGRLEAFF
NA | NA | TRBJ1-3 | TRBV16 | TGTGCCAGCAGCCTGGGCCTCTCTGGAAACACCATATATTTT | CASSLGLSGNTIYF